A selection of T cell receptor beta chains follows, all from one sample in a study of human T cells and chemical hapten exposure. TCRdb reprocessed the RACE reads via MiXCR and lists one record per CDR3 protein. This sample yields around 50,000 distinct CDR3 sequences, of which around 9.3% are seen a single time; around 4% belongs to the top ten. Sample: whole blood, taken in connection with sensitization to the hapten diphenylcyclopropenone (DPC). The source is a woman aged 45-65 years with alopecia areata. Some clones in this sample may be carry-over from other donors' samples. The conserved cysteine and the conserved F or W are not part of the CDR3 here. The order of the fields is J gene, V gene, CDR3 protein.

>TRBJ2-3|TRBV20-1
SRGSDPIDTQY
>TRBJ2-1|TRBV5-1
ASSLGGVENEQF
>TRBJ2-1|TRBV7-2
ASSLWRDNEQF
>TRBJ1-6|TRBV18
ASSPSSDNSPLH
>TRBJ1-5|TRBV9
ASGAGPMSNQPQH
>TRBJ2-1|TRBV11-2
ASRRDRAWDEQF
>TRBJ1-5|TRBV18
ASSRQDNQPQH
>TRBJ2-1|TRBV20-1
SARISGGIYNEQF
>TRBJ2-6|TRBV6-2/TRBV6-3
ASTAGGSGANVLT
>TRBJ1-2|TRBV14
ASSQGGRGETTYGYT
>TRBJ2-7|TRBV5-1
ASSTGPSYEQY
>TRBJ2-3|TRBV7-9
ASSLVGGRSDTQY
>TRBJ1-5|TRBV20-1
SARRGSMGQPQH
>TRBJ2-7|TRBV7-8
ASSPQQGYEQY
>TRBJ1-2|TRBV29-1
SVEGAQGDLSGYT
>TRBJ2-3|TRBV7-2
ASIKGQGQIDTQY
>TRBJ2-7|TRBV27
ASWGDFSSYEQY
>TRBJ2-7|TRBV12-3/TRBV12-4
ASSPAGGIIYEQY
>TRBJ2-7|TRBV29-1
SVERNGDGPYEQY
>TRBJ1-6|TRBV7-2
ASSPGARDRSPLH
>TRBJ1-5|TRBV7-8
ASSQMHDSTGTSMGQPQH
>TRBJ1-3|TRBV2
ASSQENTIY
>TRBJ1-1|TRBV10-3
AISERGTEAF
>TRBJ1-1|TRBV12-3/TRBV12-4
ASSFTGPDTEAF
>TRBJ2-7|TRBV11-2
ASSRRDNYEQY
>TRBJ1-4|TRBV3-1
ASSLSNEKLF
>TRBJ1-3|TRBV12-2
ASRLAKGVVSGNTIY
>TRBJ2-1|TRBV3-1
ASSQDRTSGYNEQF
>TRBJ1-1|TRBV14
AKARAAAEAF
>TRBJ1-1|TRBV7-9
ASSTQGTFEAF
>TRBJ1-6|TRBV27
ASSPSTIADSPLH
>TRBJ1-6|TRBV7-6
ASSLNRVNSPLH
>TRBJ2-7|TRBV3-1
ASSPTLSSYEQY
>TRBJ2-1|TRBV9
ASSPRWEWNEQF
>TRBJ2-2|TRBV20-1
SATPLAGGPTGELF
>TRBJ2-7|TRBV9
ASSVGLRAEQY
>TRBJ2-1|TRBV2
ASSWSGKGEQF
>TRBJ2-7|TRBV19
ASSDQSGGPREEQY
>TRBJ2-3|TRBV20-1
SARPATSSTDTQY
>TRBJ2-1|TRBV11-2
ASSSATSGKAEQF
>TRBJ2-7|TRBV20-1
SARGGAHEQY
>TRBJ2-7|TRBV18
ASSPPSRAPYEQY